This T cell receptor beta chain was captured in a study of T cell responses to AZD1222 COVID-19 vaccine. Clones were sequenced by immunoSEQ multiplex PCR, and TCRdb holds only the in-frame ones, with some missing. In the table there are around 85,000 clones, 70% to 90% of which are singletons. The CDR3 covers 17 residues. The germline V gene encodes CDR1 SGHRS and CDR2 YFSETQ. After removal of 4 bases from V and 0 bases from J, the junction contained 8 bases not matched to a gene. The sample in question was peripheral blood, obtained on day 0 of AZD1222 vaccination. The chain is built from TRBV5-1 and TRBJ1-1; 11 bases agree with TRBD1. The TCR comes from an adult in good health. This CDR3 reads CASSTGTGGIMNTEAFF. CDR3 nucleotides: TGCGCCAGCAGCACCGGGACAGGGGGTATCATGAACACTGAAGCTTTCTTT.